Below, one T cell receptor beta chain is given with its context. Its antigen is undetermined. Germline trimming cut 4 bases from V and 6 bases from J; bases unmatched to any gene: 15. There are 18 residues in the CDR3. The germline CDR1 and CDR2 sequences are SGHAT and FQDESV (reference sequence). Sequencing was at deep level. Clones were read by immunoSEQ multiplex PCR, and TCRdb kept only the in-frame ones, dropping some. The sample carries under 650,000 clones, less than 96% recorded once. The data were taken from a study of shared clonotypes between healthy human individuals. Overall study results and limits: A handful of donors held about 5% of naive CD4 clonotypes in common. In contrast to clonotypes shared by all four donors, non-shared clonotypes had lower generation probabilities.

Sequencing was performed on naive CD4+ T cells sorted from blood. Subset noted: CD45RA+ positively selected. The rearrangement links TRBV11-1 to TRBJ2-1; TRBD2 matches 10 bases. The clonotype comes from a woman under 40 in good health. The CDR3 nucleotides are TGTGCCAGCAGCTCAAGGGGGGCTAGCGGGAGTATTGTCAATGAGCAGTTCTTC. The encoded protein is CASSSRGASGSIVNEQFF. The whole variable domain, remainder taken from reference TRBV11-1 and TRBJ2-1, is EAEVAQSPRYKITEKSQAVAFWCDPISGHATLYWYRQILGQGPELLVQFQDESVVDDSQLPKDRFSAERLKGVDSTLKIQPAELGDSAMYLCASSSRGASGSIVNEQFFGPGTRLTVL.